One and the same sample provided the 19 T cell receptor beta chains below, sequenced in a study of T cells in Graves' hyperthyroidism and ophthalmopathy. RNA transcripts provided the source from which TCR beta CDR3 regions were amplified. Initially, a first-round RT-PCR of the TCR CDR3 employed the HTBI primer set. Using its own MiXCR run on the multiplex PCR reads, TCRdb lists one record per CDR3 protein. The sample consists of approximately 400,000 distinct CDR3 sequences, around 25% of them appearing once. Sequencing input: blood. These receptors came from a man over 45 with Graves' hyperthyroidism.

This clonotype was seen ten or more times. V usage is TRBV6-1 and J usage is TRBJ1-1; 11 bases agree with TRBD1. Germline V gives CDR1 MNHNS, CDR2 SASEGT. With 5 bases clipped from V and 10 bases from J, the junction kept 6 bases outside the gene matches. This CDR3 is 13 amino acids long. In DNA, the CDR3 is TGTGCCAGCAGTCGTGGACAGGGGGCACCAGCTTTCTTT. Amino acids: CASSRGQGAPAFF.

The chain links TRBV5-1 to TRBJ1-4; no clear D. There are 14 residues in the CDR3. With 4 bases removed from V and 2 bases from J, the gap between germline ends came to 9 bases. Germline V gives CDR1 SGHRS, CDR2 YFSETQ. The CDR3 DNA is TGCGCCAGCAGCACCGGACGGACTAATGAAAAACTGTTTTTT. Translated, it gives CASSTGRTNEKLFF.

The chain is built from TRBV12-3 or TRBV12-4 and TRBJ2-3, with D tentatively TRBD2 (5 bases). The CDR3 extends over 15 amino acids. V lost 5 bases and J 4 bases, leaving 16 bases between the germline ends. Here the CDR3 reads CASSLDLSRADTQYF. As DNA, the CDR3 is TGTGCCAGCAGTCTGGACTTATCTCGGGCAGATACGCAGTATTTT.

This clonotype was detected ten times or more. In nucleotides, the CDR3 is TGTGCCAGCAGCAAGGGACTAGCGGTAGCTTACAATGAGCAGTTCTTC. The encoded protein is CASSKGLAVAYNEQFF. The chain carries TRBV11-1 and TRBJ2-1; the match to TRBD2 covers 11 bases. Trimming took 5 bases from V and 4 from J; bases not matched to a gene: 7. The germline V gene encodes CDR1 SGHAT and CDR2 FQDESV (reference sequence). This CDR3 contains 16 residues.

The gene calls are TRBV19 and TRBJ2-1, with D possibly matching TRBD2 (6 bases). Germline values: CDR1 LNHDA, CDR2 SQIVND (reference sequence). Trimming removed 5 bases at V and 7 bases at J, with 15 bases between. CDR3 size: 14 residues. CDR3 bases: TGTGCCAGTAGTGTCTTGGCTAGCGTTAATGAGCAGTTCTTC. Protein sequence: CASSVLASVNEQFF.

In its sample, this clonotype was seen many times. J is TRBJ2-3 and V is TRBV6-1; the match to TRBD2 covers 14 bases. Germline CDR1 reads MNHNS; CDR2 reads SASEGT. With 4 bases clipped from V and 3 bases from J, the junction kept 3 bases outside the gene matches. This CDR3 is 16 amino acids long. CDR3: CASSGGLAGGTDTQYF. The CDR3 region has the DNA TGTGCCAGCAGTGGAGGACTAGCGGGAGGTACAGATACGCAGTATTTT.

In nucleotides, the CDR3 is TGTGCCAGCAGCCCCACCGTTACACTAGCGGGATATTTCTTC. Amino acids: CASSPTVTLAGYFF. V gene TRBV9 combines with J gene TRBJ2-1, with 10 bases identical to TRBD2. This CDR3 region has 14 residues. J was trimmed by 16 bases and V by 4 bases; bases with no gene match: 14. CDR1 is SGDLS, CDR2 YYNGEE, per germline.

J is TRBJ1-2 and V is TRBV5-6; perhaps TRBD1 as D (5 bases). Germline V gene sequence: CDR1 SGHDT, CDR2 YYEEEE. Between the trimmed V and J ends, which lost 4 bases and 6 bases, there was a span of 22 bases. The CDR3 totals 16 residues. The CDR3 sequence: CASSTKWRGAGDGYTF. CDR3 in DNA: TGTGCCAGCAGCACCAAATGGCGGGGCGCGGGTGATGGCTACACCTTC.

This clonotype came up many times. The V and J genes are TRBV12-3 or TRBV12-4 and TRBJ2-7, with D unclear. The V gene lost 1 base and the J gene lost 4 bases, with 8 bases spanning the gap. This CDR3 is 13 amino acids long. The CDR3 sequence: CASSLGQNYEQYF. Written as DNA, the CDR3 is TGTGCCAGCAGTTTAGGTCAGAATTACGAGCAGTACTTC.

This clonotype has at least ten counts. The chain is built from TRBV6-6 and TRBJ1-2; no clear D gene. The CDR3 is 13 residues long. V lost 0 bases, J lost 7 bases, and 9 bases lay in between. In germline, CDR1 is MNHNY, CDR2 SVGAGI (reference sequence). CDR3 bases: TGTGCCAGCAGTTACTCGAGGGCAGGTGGCTACACCTTC. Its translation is CASSYSRAGGYTF.

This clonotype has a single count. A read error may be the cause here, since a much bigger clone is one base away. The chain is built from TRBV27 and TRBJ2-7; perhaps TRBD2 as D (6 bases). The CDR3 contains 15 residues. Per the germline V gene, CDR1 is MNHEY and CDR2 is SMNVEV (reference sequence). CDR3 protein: CTSSLTPSVGYEQYF. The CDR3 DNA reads TGTACCAGCAGTTTAACCCCTAGCGTGGGATACGAGCAGTACTTC.

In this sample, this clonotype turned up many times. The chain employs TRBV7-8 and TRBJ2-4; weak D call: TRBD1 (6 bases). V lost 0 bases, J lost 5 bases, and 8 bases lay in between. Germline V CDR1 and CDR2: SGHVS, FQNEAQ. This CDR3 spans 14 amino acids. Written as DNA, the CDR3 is TGTGCCAGCAGCTTAGCCAGGGGCGAAAACATTCAGTACTTC. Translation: CASSLARGENIQYF.

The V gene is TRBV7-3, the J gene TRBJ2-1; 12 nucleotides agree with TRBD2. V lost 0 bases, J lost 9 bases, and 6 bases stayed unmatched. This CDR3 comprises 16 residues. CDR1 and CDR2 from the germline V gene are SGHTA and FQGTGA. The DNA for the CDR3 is TGTGCCAGCAGCTTAACGTTTACTAGCGGGAGGTTTGAGCAGTTCTTC. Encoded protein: CASSLTFTSGRFEQFF.

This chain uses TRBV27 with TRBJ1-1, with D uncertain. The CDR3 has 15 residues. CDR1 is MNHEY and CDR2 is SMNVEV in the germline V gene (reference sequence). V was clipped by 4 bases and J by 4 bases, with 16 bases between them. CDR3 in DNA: TGTGCCAGCAGTTCGTCCTGGACCGGAGGCACTGAAGCTTTCTTT. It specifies CASSSSWTGGTEAFF.

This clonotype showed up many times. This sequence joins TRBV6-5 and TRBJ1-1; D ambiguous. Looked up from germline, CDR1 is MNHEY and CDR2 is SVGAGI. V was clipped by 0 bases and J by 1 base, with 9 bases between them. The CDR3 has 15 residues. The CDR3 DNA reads TGTGCCAGCAGTTACTCTTCGACAAGGAACACTGAAGCTTTCTTT. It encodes CASSYSSTRNTEAFF.

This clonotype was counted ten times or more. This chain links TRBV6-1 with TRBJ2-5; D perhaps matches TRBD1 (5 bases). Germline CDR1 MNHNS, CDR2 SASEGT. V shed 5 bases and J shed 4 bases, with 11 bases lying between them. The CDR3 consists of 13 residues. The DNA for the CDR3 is TGTGCCAGCAGTCGCCAGGGCAGAGAGACCCAGTACTTC. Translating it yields CASSRQGRETQYF.

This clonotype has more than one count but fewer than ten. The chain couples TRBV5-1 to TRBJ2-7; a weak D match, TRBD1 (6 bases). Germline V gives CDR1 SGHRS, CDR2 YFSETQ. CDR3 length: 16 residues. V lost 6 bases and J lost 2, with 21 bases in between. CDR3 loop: CASTRGTLDSAYEQYF. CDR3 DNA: TGCGCCAGCACCAGAGGGACGTTGGACAGTGCCTACGAGCAGTACTTC.

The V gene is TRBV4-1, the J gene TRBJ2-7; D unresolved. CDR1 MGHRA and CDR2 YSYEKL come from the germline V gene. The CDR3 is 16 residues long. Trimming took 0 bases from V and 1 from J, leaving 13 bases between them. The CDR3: CASSQEWQRPSYEQYF. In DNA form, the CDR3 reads TGCGCCAGCAGCCAAGAGTGGCAGCGCCCTTCCTACGAGCAGTACTTC.

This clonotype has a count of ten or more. The CDR3 protein is CASSLEGPDTEAFF. Written as DNA, the CDR3 is TGCGCCAGCAGCTTAGAGGGGCCTGACACTGAAGCTTTCTTT. The chain joins TRBV5-1 to TRBJ1-1, with D possibly TRBD1 on 5 matching bases. CDR1 SGHRS and CDR2 YFSETQ come from the germline V gene. Trimming removed 2 bases from V and 3 bases from J, with 11 bases in between. The CDR3 loop spans 14 amino acids.